This T cell receptor beta chain was found in a study of shared clonotypes between healthy human individuals. From germline, CDR1 is GTSNPN and CDR2 SVGIG (reference sequence). This CDR3 has 14 residues. V lost 0 bases and J 7 bases, leaving 15 bases between the germline ends. Clones were read by immunoSEQ multiplex PCR, and TCRdb kept only the in-frame ones, dropping some. Here the sample spans more than 2,000,000 clones, approximately 92% being singletons. The receptor was derived from a man aged 18 to 29 in good health. The sequencing input was naive CD4+ T cells sorted from blood. Subset given: CD45RA+ positively selected. This sequence joins TRBV30 and TRBJ2-5; D may be TRBD1 or TRBD2 (5 bases each). The CDR3 DNA follows: TGTGCCTGGAGTGTAAACGTCTGGGACGGGACCCAGTACTTC. Encoded protein: CAWSVNVWDGTQYF.